The 21 T cell receptor beta chains given below trace back to one sample, sequenced in a study of T cell repertoires in cytomegalovirus infection. TCRdb re-called the reads through MiXCR, storing one row per CDR3 protein. The data contain about 130,000 distinct CDR3 sequences, 8.8% of them singletons. Sequenced sample: PBMCs. The receptors come from a human donor in good health (CMV status not recorded). Some clones in this sample may be carry-over from other donors' samples.

On this clonotype itself: Given a much more abundant clone one base away, this may be a read error. The V gene is TRBV6-6, the J gene TRBJ2-7, with 9 positions matching TRBD2. Germline CDR1 is MNHNY and CDR2 is SVGAGI (reference sequence). The CDR3 consists of 15 residues. V shed 8 bases and J 4 bases; nucleotides not matched to a gene: 12. This chain's CDR3 is CASRRTSSGAYEQYF. In DNA form, the CDR3 reads TGTGCCAGCCGTCGGACATCTAGCGGGGCGTACGAGCAGTACTTC.

The gene calls are TRBV12-3 or TRBV12-4 and TRBJ1-5, with TRBD1 matching over 8 bases. The CDR3 spans 15 residues. The V gene end was trimmed by 3 bases and the J gene end by 8 bases; junction bases not matched to a gene: 9. The CDR3 bases are TGTGCCAGCAGTTTTGGGGGACAGGCTCTAGAGCCCCAGCATTTT. Protein product: CASSFGGQALEPQHF.

This clonotype was seen many times. The chain uses TRBV7-2 and TRBJ1-1; D is unresolved. Trimming pared 1 base from V and 10 bases from J, leaving 13 bases between. The CDR3 consists of 13 residues. Germline CDR1 SGHTA, CDR2 FQGNSA. The CDR3 nucleotides read TGTGCCAGCAGCTTAGGATTGCAAGTGGGAGCTTTCTTT. Amino acid sequence: CASSLGLQVGAFF.

This clonotype was seen many times. The chain combines TRBV12-3 or TRBV12-4 with TRBJ1-5, with 9 bases matching TRBD1. The trim removed 6 bases at V and 3 bases at J, leaving 9 bases unmatched. The CDR3 runs 16 residues. The CDR3 spells CASSPGQGPYNQPQHF. DNA for the CDR3: TGTGCCAGCAGCCCCGGACAGGGGCCTTACAATCAGCCCCAGCATTTT.

The chain uses TRBV29-1 and TRBJ1-2; 7 bases are a match to TRBD1. Trimming took 1 base from V and 8 from J; bases not matched to a gene: 7. Germline V gene lookup returns CDR1 SQVTM and CDR2 ANQGSEA. This CDR3 is 13 amino acids long. CDR3 sequence (DNA): TGCAGCGTTGAAGGCGACAGGGAGGAAGGCTACACCTTC. It encodes CSVEGDREEGYTF. The complete variable domain, with remaining parts taken from reference TRBV29-1 and TRBJ1-2, reads SAVISQKPSRDICQRGTSLTIQCQVDSQVTMMFWYRQQPGQSLTLIATANQGSEATYESGFVIDKFPISRPNLTFSTLTVSNMSPEDSSIYLCSVEGDREEGYTFGSGTRLTVV.

This clonotype occurred many times. This chain connects TRBV15 to TRBJ2-7, with TRBD1 identical over 10 bases. The J segment lost 6 bases and the V segment lost 6 bases, leaving 5 bases of the junction unmatched. This CDR3 is 13 amino acids long. Germline V gene sequence: CDR1 LNHNV, CDR2 YYDKDF (reference sequence). In nucleotides, the CDR3 is TGTGCCACCAGTCGGGACAGGGGAGGCGAGCAGTACTTC. Amino acid sequence: CATSRDRGGEQYF.

This clonotype showed up many times. This chain links TRBV6-5 with TRBJ1-2; D unresolved. The CDR3 has 15 amino acids. Germline values: CDR1 MNHEY, CDR2 SVGAGI. Trimming pared 5 bases from V and 0 bases from J, leaving 13 bases between. The CDR3 is CASSQTVPANYGYTF. As DNA, the CDR3 is TGTGCCAGCAGTCAGACGGTACCAGCTAACTATGGCTACACCTTC.

This clonotype showed up many times. This sequence joins TRBV11-2 and TRBJ2-1, with 8 nucleotides matching TRBD2. CDR1 is SGHAT and CDR2 is FQNNGV in the germline V gene. Germline trimming cut 3 bases from V and 9 bases from J; bases unmatched to any gene: 7. The CDR3 has 14 residues. The CDR3 bases are TGTGCCAGCAGCTTTGGACTAGCAGGTCTTGAGCAGTTCTTC. Translating gives CASSFGLAGLEQFF.

This chain links TRBV11-2 with TRBJ2-4, with 7 bases identical to TRBD1. This CDR3 contains 17 residues. The germline CDR1 and CDR2 sequences are SGHAT and FQNNGV. V lost 1 base and J lost 0; bases outside the gene matches: 6. The CDR3 sequence: CASSLGDSNLAKNIQYF. CDR3 in DNA: TGTGCCAGCAGCTTAGGGGACAGCAATCTAGCCAAAAACATTCAGTACTTC.

This clonotype was detected only a few times. V gene TRBV28 combines with J gene TRBJ1-2; 9 bases line up with TRBD1. V dropped 5 bases and J dropped 8; count of bases not matched to a gene: 15. Germline V CDR1 and CDR2: MDHEN, SYDVKM. The length of the CDR3 is 16 residues. The CDR3 region has the DNA TGTGCCAGCAGTCTTTCTCCGACAGGGGGTATTGGAGGCTACACCTTC. Protein sequence: CASSLSPTGGIGGYTF.

This clonotype has at least ten counts. The chain links TRBV7-2 to TRBJ1-1; D call uncertain. In germline, CDR1 is SGHTA, CDR2 FQGNSA. The CDR3 length is 14 residues. V lost 0 bases to trimming and J lost 1 base, with 6 bases between them. The CDR3 DNA sequence: TGTGCCAGCAGCTTAGCGCGGAGGAACACTGAAGCTTTCTTT. Amino acids: CASSLARRNTEAFF.

In this sample, this clonotype turned up many times. This chain links TRBV7-2 with TRBJ2-1; no reliable D call. This CDR3 has 15 amino acids. V lost 0 bases and J 0 bases, leaving 6 bases between the germline ends. Germline loops: CDR1 SGHTA, CDR2 FQGNSA. This CDR3 reads CASSLAGNSYNEQFF. CDR3 bases: TGTGCCAGCAGCTTAGCGGGTAACTCCTACAATGAGCAGTTCTTC. Full variable domain (rest looked up from reference TRBV7-2 and TRBJ2-1): GAGVSQSPSNKVTEKGKDVELRCDPISGHTALYWYRQSLGQGLEFLIYFQGNSAPDKSGLPSDRFSAERTGGSVSTLTIQRTQQEDSAVYLCASSLAGNSYNEQFFGPGTRLTVL.

This clonotype was detected many times. The chain has TRBV29-1 and TRBJ2-7; the D gene is possibly TRBD2 (6 bases). The V and J ends lost 1 base and 2 bases respectively, with 6 bases between them. The germline V gene encodes CDR1 SQVTM and CDR2 ANQGSEA. The CDR3 extends over 12 amino acids. Here the CDR3 reads CSVEGGAYEQYF. The CDR3 coding sequence is TGCAGCGTTGAAGGGGGGGCCTACGAGCAGTACTTC.

This clonotype was recorded at least ten times. The chain couples TRBV28 to TRBJ1-1, with D unresolved. Germline values: CDR1 MDHEN, CDR2 SYDVKM. The ends were cut back, 4 bases at V and 9 bases at J, with 18 bases in the middle. The CDR3 sequence is 14 residues long. Written as DNA, the CDR3 is TGTGCCAGCAGTTCACCCTACAGTACCCGCAAAGCTTTCTTT. It specifies CASSSPYSTRKAFF.

In its sample, this clonotype was seen many times. The chain links TRBV20-1 to TRBJ1-5; D gene unclear. The germline V gene has CDR1 DFQATT and CDR2 SNEGSKA (reference sequence). V lost 3 bases, J lost 0 bases, and 6 bases lay in between. There are 13 residues in the CDR3. The CDR3: CSARELSNQPQHF. CDR3 bases: TGCAGTGCTAGGGAACTTAGCAATCAGCCCCAGCATTTT.

The table lists this clonotype with a few counts. J is TRBJ1-1 and V is TRBV7-9, with unresolved D. Germline V CDR1 and CDR2: SEHNR, FQNEAQ (reference sequence). The CDR3 contains 14 residues. The V end lost 1 base, the J end lost 1 base, and 7 bases lay between the germline ends. CDR3 loop: CASSLGASNTEAFF. CDR3 DNA: TGTGCCAGCAGCTTAGGGGCTTCGAACACTGAAGCTTTCTTT.

This clonotype was seen at least ten times. The V gene is TRBV3-1, the J gene TRBJ2-5; D perhaps matches TRBD2 (5 bases). CDR1 is LGHDT and CDR2 is YNNKEL in the germline V gene (reference sequence). The V gene lost 1 base and the J gene lost 5 bases, with 5 bases spanning the gap. The CDR3 has 12 amino acids. The CDR3 DNA follows: TGTGCCAGCAGCCAAGGGAGGGAGACCCAGTACTTC. Its protein is CASSQGRETQYF.

The chain links TRBV20-1 to TRBJ2-7, with D perhaps assigned TRBD1 or TRBD2 (5 bases each). The CDR3 totals 13 residues. V was cut by 0 bases and J by 3 bases, with 9 bases left in between. Germline lookup yields CDR1 DFQATT and CDR2 SNEGSKA (reference sequence). CDR3 nucleotides: TGCAGTGCTAGAGATCTGAGGGGCTACGAGCAGTACTTC. Translating gives CSARDLRGYEQYF.

The V call is TRBV6-2 or TRBV6-3, the J call TRBJ1-3; no definite D call. Germline CDR1 and CDR2: MNHEY and SVGEGT. With 11 bases removed from V and 0 bases from J, the gap between germline ends came to 8 bases. The CDR3 is 12 amino acids. DNA for the CDR3: TGTGCCTGCACTTACTCTGGAAACACCATATATTTT. It encodes CACTYSGNTIYF.

This clonotype has a count of ten or more. V gene TRBV7-3 combines with J gene TRBJ1-2; D remains unclear. CDR1 is SGHTA and CDR2 is FQGTGA in the germline V gene. V dropped 1 base and J dropped 0 bases, with 3 bases sitting between them. The CDR3 is 13 amino acids. The CDR3 DNA reads TGTGCCAGCAGCTTAAGTCCTAACTATGGCTACACCTTC. It encodes CASSLSPNYGYTF. Supplemented by reference TRBV7-3 and TRBJ1-2, the full variable domain reads GAGVSQTPSNKVTEKGKYVELRCDPISGHTALYWYRQSLGQGPEFLIYFQGTGAADDSGLPNDRFFAVRPEGSVSTLKIQRTERGDSAVYLCASSLSPNYGYTFGSGTRLTVV.

This clonotype was detected many times. The chain carries TRBV29-1 and TRBJ2-3; the match to TRBD2 covers 13 bases. V gave up 5 bases and J gave up 0 bases; unmatched junction bases: 8. CDR3 length: 17 residues. Germline V lookup: CDR1 SQVTM, CDR2 ANQGSEA. The CDR3 nucleotides are TGCAGCGTTTGGATAGGGGGACTAGCGGGGAGCACAGATACGCAGTATTTT. Its protein is CSVWIGGLAGSTDTQYF.